This TCR beta chain was sequenced in a study of human T cells and chemical hapten exposure. In the study overall: TCR yield per sample varied, mainly due to pooled library volumes.

Time point meaning: patch test 1, 2 weeks after DPC sensitization. Treatment of the sample: therapeutic diphenylcyclopropenone sensitization with weekly scalp DPC. Sample donors consisted of patients with alopecia, aged 18 to 70 years, who were suitable for DPC. Notes on the study in general: Unchanged with DPC sensitization were TCRs above 1 in 1000 frequency. Large CDR3 similarity clusters arose significantly more often from expanded TCRs than from controls.

From the RACE reads, TCRdb called clonotypes with MiXCR, one entry per CDR3 protein. This table has around 300,000 distinct CDR3 sequences, around 6.9% appearing once. This clonotype was picked up many times. Its antigen is unidentified. Germline CDR1 reads MDHEN; CDR2 reads SYDVKM. Trimming removed 6 bases at V and 0 bases at J, with 7 bases between. The CDR3 loop spans 13 amino acids. Material: whole blood, obtained in connection with sensitization to the hapten diphenylcyclopropenone (DPC). The chain has TRBV28 and TRBJ2-3; D gene uncertain. The sequence was collected from a woman in her late teens or twenties with alopecia areata. Some clones in this sample may be carry-over from other donors' samples. The CDR3 here is CASSVASTDTQYF. The DNA of the CDR3 is TGTGCCAGCAGCGTGGCTAGCACAGATACGCAGTATTTT.